This T cell receptor beta chain was captured in a study of T-cell reconstitution after alpha-beta-depleted transplantation in children. V lost 4 bases and J lost 1, with 7 bases in between. This CDR3 has 13 residues. Germline V lookup: CDR1 SQVTM, CDR2 ANQGSEA. Study-wide points: The study reportedly traced alpha-beta T cells about two months after transplant to several hundred expanded graft clones. By one year post-transplant, T-cell counts and diversity largely arose from T cells that were newly produced.

This clonotype was recorded many times. Its matching antigen is unknown. As it was prepared, the TCRbeta library received unique molecular identifiers. TCRdb independently ran MiXCR on the PCR reads; one entry per CDR3 protein. Found here are more than 85,000 distinct CDR3 sequences, approximately 8% of them singletons; the top ten hold roughly 17%. V is TRBV29-1 and J is TRBJ2-2, with unresolved D. The TCR sequence derives from a boy younger than 10 with acute lymphoblastic leukemia, due to receive a stem cell transplant. Sequences were derived from PBMCs, sampled before TCRalphabeta/CD19-depleted stem cell transplant. CDR3 nucleotides: TGCAGCGTTGCACAAGAGAACACCGGGGAGCTGTTTTTT. Residues: CSVAQENTGELFF.